This T cell receptor beta chain appears in the sequencing data of a study of CD8+ T cells in alopecia areata. This clone was seen only once. As part of sample collection, lesional scalp punch biopsies and peripheral blood were taken from alopecia areata patients. The sorting of PBMCs gave CD4+ and CD8+ T cells. Following extraction, RNA underwent reverse transcription to cDNA, which served as the sequencing template. The table came from immunoSEQ multiplex PCR; TCRdb's copy has only in-frame clones and leaves some out. Of tens of thousands of clones in the sample, roughly 51% were seen once. The clonotype originates from a human donor with alopecia areata. The sequencing input was NKG2D-high CD8+ T cells sorted from blood.

As DNA, the CDR3 is TGTGCCAGCAGCGTTGGACAGGGAAATCAGCCCCAGCATTTT. This translates into CASSVGQGNQPQHF. The V and J genes are TRBV2 and TRBJ1-5; 8 bases match TRBD1. Germline V lookup: CDR1 SNHLY, CDR2 FYNNEI. V lost 6 bases to trimming and J lost 4 bases; unmatched junction nucleotides: 5. The CDR3 runs 14 residues.